This TCR beta chain was found in a study of beta chain features in type 1 diabetes. Overall study findings and caveats: Among patients, naive, central memory and Treg TCRB repertoires appeared more similar than among healthy donors.

Germline V gene lookup returns CDR1 MGHRA and CDR2 YSYEKL. J lost 4 bases, V lost 4 bases, and 9 bases had no gene match. The CDR3 has 15 amino acids. The investigators reverse transcribed all of the isolated RNA, so they sequenced expressed TCRB transcripts. Clones were read by immunoSEQ multiplex PCR, and TCRdb kept only the in-frame ones, dropping some. The data hold over 500,000 clones, with roughly a sixth observed a single time. As regards this clone: Its antigen is not known.

A sort by CD45RO/CCR7/CD25/CD127/CD95/CD27 yielded CD4+ naive, central memory, regulatory and stem cell-like memory cells. The rearrangement joins TRBV4-1 to TRBJ2-5, with 7 nucleotides matching TRBD1. The sequenced sample consisted of naive CD4+ T cells from blood. This TCR was recovered from a man aged 18 to 30 in good health. The CDR3 DNA follows: TGCGCCAGCAGCCCGCCGGGACAGTGGTCAGAGACCCAGTACTTC. Its translation: CASSPPGQWSETQYF.